This TCR beta chain originates from a study of pediatric ulcerative colitis. V was pared by 4 bases and J by 9 bases, with 13 bases between. Germline V gene sequence: CDR1 LNHDA, CDR2 SQIVND (reference sequence). The length of the CDR3 is 13 residues. Study conclusions and caveats: No controls had the two rectal clonotypes shared by ulcerative colitis patients. Compared with controls, ulcerative colitis showed greater blood-rectum clone sharing.

Up to 500,000 reads were sequenced per sample. Sequenced by immunoSEQ multiplex PCR; TCRdb stores in-frame clones only, minus some. The sample has tens of thousands of clones; roughly nine tenths are singletons. At colonoscopy, a blood sample was also collected. As concerns this clone: Antigen specificity is unknown.

The sample was blood. This TCR came from a boy aged 5-17 years with severe ulcerative colitis. This chain uses TRBV19 with TRBJ2-4; D call uncertain. The CDR3 bases are TGTGCCAGTAGTACATTAATCTCAGGCATTCAGTACTTC. This sequence encodes CASSTLISGIQYF.